One sample yielded the 27 T cell receptor beta chains listed below, sequenced in a study of shared clonotypes between healthy human individuals. Measured with immunoSEQ multiplex PCR; TCRdb has only the in-frame clones, and not every one. The sample lists 550,000 to 700,000 clones, about 80% occurring once. Sequenced sample: memory CD4+ T cells sorted from blood. The sample's subset: CD45RA-negative fraction. Every receptor here comes from a woman aged 25 to 39 in good health.

The chain combines TRBV5-5 with TRBJ2-1, with D perhaps TRBD2 (6 bases). V dropped 4 bases and J dropped 4 bases, with 12 bases sitting between them. Germline assignment: CDR1 SGHKS and CDR2 YYEKEE (reference sequence). The CDR3 totals 14 residues. The CDR3 nucleotides read TGTGCCAGCAGCCGGGGGTTTGGGTACAATGAGCAGTTCTTC. Residues: CASSRGFGYNEQFF.

J is TRBJ2-1 and V is TRBV30; D is unresolved. The V and J ends lost 3 bases and 5 bases respectively, with 14 bases between them. Germline assignment: CDR1 GTSNPN and CDR2 SVGIG (reference sequence). CDR3 length: 14 residues. CDR3 amino acids: CAWRAAGPDNEQFF. The CDR3 nucleotides read TGTGCCTGGAGGGCGGCTGGGCCGGACAATGAGCAGTTCTTC.

This chain uses TRBV6-1 with TRBJ2-5; 11 bases match TRBD2. Germline loops: CDR1 MNHNS, CDR2 SASEGT. Trimming removed 6 bases from V and 1 base from J; junction bases left unmatched: 4. CDR3 size: 15 residues. This chain's CDR3 is CASRPTSGIQETQYF. The CDR3 DNA sequence: TGTGCCAGCAGGCCGACTAGCGGGATCCAAGAGACCCAGTACTTC.

V gene TRBV25-1 combines with J gene TRBJ2-3, with TRBD2 matching 7 bases. Germline V gene sequence: CDR1 MGHDK, CDR2 SYGVNS. This CDR3 spans 15 amino acids. V gave up 0 bases and J gave up 4 bases; unmatched junction bases: 4. CDR3 sequence (DNA): TGTGCCAGCAGTGAATATACGGGGGGAGCAGATACGCAGTATTTT. Its translation: CASSEYTGGADTQYF.

V and J are TRBV30 and TRBJ2-7; either TRBD1 or TRBD2 may fit D (6 bases each). Germline CDR1 reads GTSNPN; CDR2 reads SVGIG (reference sequence). The CDR3 is 12 amino acids. V was cut by 5 bases and J by 3 bases, with 11 bases left in between. The CDR3 loop is CAWGGRFYEQYF. DNA of the CDR3: TGTGCCTGGGGGGGGCGCTTCTACGAGCAGTACTTC.

The chain recombines TRBV7-9 with TRBJ2-3; D might be TRBD2 (6 bases). Germline V lookup: CDR1 SEHNR, CDR2 FQNEAQ (reference sequence). Deletions cut 3 bases from V and 1 base from J, with 8 bases between. The CDR3 loop spans 14 amino acids. For the CDR3, the DNA is TGTGCCAGCAGCTTTAGACTAGGCACAGATACGCAGTATTTT. Translating gives CASSFRLGTDTQYF. The full variable domain, in which reference TRBV7-9 and TRBJ2-3 provide the parts outside the CDR3, is DTGVSQNPRHKITKRGQNVTFRCDPISEHNRLYWYRQTLGQGPEFLTYFQNEAQLEKSRLLSDRFSAERPKGSFSTLEIQRTEQGDSAMYLCASSFRLGTDTQYFGPGTRLTVL.

This clone has just one count. V usage is TRBV21-1 and J usage is TRBJ1-5. TRBV21-1 is a documented pseudogene. The CDR3 has 16 amino acids. CDR3 in DNA: TGTGCCAGCAGCAAAGTAGAGGAGGGAGAGGGTCAGCCCCAGCATTTT. This sequence encodes CASSKVEEGEGQPQHF.

This clone is a singleton in its sample. This sequence joins TRBV10-1 and TRBJ2-2; TRBD1 is a possible D gene (6 bases). Germline V CDR1 and CDR2: WNHNN, SYGVQD (reference sequence). This CDR3 contains 19 residues. V was clipped by 0 bases and J by 5 bases, with 22 bases between them. CDR3 residues: CASSESNRFEAGATGELFF. The CDR3 coding sequence is TGCGCCAGCAGTGAGTCGAATCGATTTGAGGCAGGGGCGACCGGGGAGCTGTTTTTT.

V is TRBV13 and J is TRBJ2-3; 12 positions agree with TRBD2. Germline V gives CDR1 PRHDT, CDR2 FYEKMQ (reference sequence). Trimming removed 6 bases from V and 1 base from J; junction bases left unmatched: 5. The CDR3 is 16 amino acids. The CDR3 coding sequence is TGTGCCAGCAGTTCAAGACTAGCGGGGGGCACAGATACGCAGTATTTT. Protein sequence: CASSSRLAGGTDTQYF.

The gene calls are TRBV9 and TRBJ2-3, with unresolved D. Trimming stripped 1 base from V and 2 bases from J, with 2 bases between. From germline, CDR1 is SGDLS and CDR2 YYNGEE. This CDR3 spans 12 amino acids. CDR3 region: CASSVHTDTQYF. The CDR3 DNA sequence: TGTGCCAGCAGCGTACACACAGATACGCAGTATTTT.

This chain connects TRBV11-2 to TRBJ1-4; no definite D call. Germline CDR1 is SGHAT and CDR2 is FQNNGV. The CDR3 spans 13 residues. Trimming removed 5 bases at V and 5 bases at J, with 9 bases between. In DNA form, the CDR3 reads TGTGCCAGCAGCCCCGAACTAAATGAAAAACTGTTTTTT. This sequence encodes CASSPELNEKLFF.

The chain links TRBV13 to TRBJ2-7; 9 bases agree with TRBD1. The trim removed 3 bases at V and 7 bases at J, leaving 7 bases unmatched. The V gene's germline CDR1 is PRHDT and CDR2 FYEKMQ (reference sequence). The CDR3 is 14 residues long. The CDR3 reads CASSFNRGLGEQYF. CDR3 nucleotides: TGTGCCAGCAGCTTCAACAGGGGGCTAGGGGAGCAGTACTTC.

This chain connects TRBV28 to TRBJ2-7; the match to TRBD1 covers 9 bases. Trimming took 5 bases from V and 5 from J; bases not matched to a gene: 16. The V gene's germline CDR1 is MDHEN and CDR2 SYDVKM. The CDR3 loop spans 17 amino acids. CDR3 coding DNA: TGTGCCAGCAGTACCACCCCCGGGACAGGGTTTGTCGACGAGCAGTACTTC. Translation gives CASSTTPGTGFVDEQYF.

A remark on this clone: Other DNA sequences in this sample translate to the same CDR3. The rearrangement links TRBV5-8 to TRBJ2-1, with 8 bases matching TRBD1. With V trimmed by 5 bases and J by 0 bases, 4 bases remained unmatched. Germline CDR1 and CDR2: SGHTS and YDEGEE. This CDR3 is built from 15 residues. The DNA of the CDR3 is TGTGCCAGCAGTCGGACAGGGAGCTCCTACAATGAGCAGTTCTTC. This gives the protein CASSRTGSSYNEQFF.

The V call is TRBV19, the J call TRBJ2-2; a possible D gene is TRBD2 (6 bases). This CDR3 region has 14 residues. Germline CDR1 reads LNHDA; CDR2 reads SQIVND (reference sequence). Trimming pared 6 bases from V and 6 bases from J, leaving 14 bases between. The DNA for the CDR3 is TGTGCCAGTAGCGGGAGAAGGGGCCCCGGGGAGCTGTTTTTT. Translation gives CASSGRRGPGELFF.

This clone was counted a few times. This chain uses TRBV7-9 with TRBJ1-4; D is undetermined. Trimming pared 1 base from V and 8 bases from J, leaving 8 bases between. The CDR3 runs to 13 residues. The germline gives CDR1 SEHNR, CDR2 FQNEAQ (reference sequence). The CDR3, as DNA: TGTGCCAGCAGCTTAGGGGGTTGGGAAAAACTGTTTTTT. Amino acid sequence: CASSLGGWEKLFF.

This chain connects TRBV28 to TRBJ1-5, with TRBD1 matching 7 bases. V was clipped by 5 bases and J by 5 bases; unmatched bases: 12. Germline CDR1 reads MDHEN; CDR2 reads SYDVKM. This CDR3 has 16 amino acids. CDR3 coding DNA: TGTGCCAGCAGTCCCCTTGGAAGACAGGGTCATCAGCCCCAGCATTTT. Translated: CASSPLGRQGHQPQHF.

The chain is built from TRBV27 and TRBJ1-2; D is perhaps TRBD1 (5 bases). Trimming stripped 6 bases from V and 4 bases from J, with 15 bases between. The CDR3 spans 14 residues. The germline V gene has CDR1 MNHEY and CDR2 SMNVEV (reference sequence). The CDR3 is CASRWTWGTYGYTF. CDR3 nucleotide sequence: TGTGCCAGCAGGTGGACCTGGGGGACCTATGGCTACACCTTC.

V and J are TRBV19 and TRBJ1-5; TRBD1 might be the D (6 bases). The CDR3 runs 15 residues. Per germline, CDR1 LNHDA and CDR2 SQIVND (reference sequence). V was cut by 3 bases and J by 7 bases, with 16 bases left in between. In DNA, the CDR3 is TGTGCCAGTAGTATCCCCAGCGGGGGCGCCCAGCCCCAGCATTTT. Translated: CASSIPSGGAQPQHF.

The V gene is TRBV6-1, the J gene TRBJ2-3, with a tentative D call TRBD2 (5 bases). The CDR3 length is 14 residues. Trimming cost V 5 bases and J 5 bases, with 14 bases left between them. Germline CDR1 MNHNS, CDR2 SASEGT. The CDR3 DNA follows: TGTGCCAGCAGTAAATCACTTGCGGGAGATACGCAGTATTTT. It yields the protein CASSKSLAGDTQYF.

The count of this clone is one. The gene calls are TRBV5-4 and TRBJ2-3; unclear D gene. Per the germline V gene, CDR1 is SGHNT and CDR2 is YYREEE (reference sequence). V lost 0 bases to trimming and J lost 0 bases, with 11 bases between them. The CDR3 is 16 residues long. DNA for the CDR3: TGTGCCAGCAGCTTGGTCGGGCGCACAAGCACAGATACGCAGTATTTT. It encodes CASSLVGRTSTDTQYF.

Regarding this clone: The identical CDR3 is also encoded by other nucleotide sequences in the sample. The chain is built from TRBV9 and TRBJ1-2; a possible D gene is TRBD1 (5 bases). CDR3 length equals 14 residues. The germline CDR1 and CDR2 sequences are SGDLS and YYNGEE. V shed 4 bases and J shed 2 bases, with 12 bases lying between them. CDR3 bases: TGTGCCAGCAGCCCAAGGCGGGGGAACTATGGCTACACCTTC. Its protein is CASSPRRGNYGYTF.

This sequence joins TRBV7-8 and TRBJ2-1; D might be TRBD1 (5 bases). CDR1 is SGHVS, CDR2 FQNEAQ, per germline. Deletions cut 5 bases from V and 3 bases from J, with 14 bases between. CDR3 length: 15 amino acids. The DNA of the CDR3 is TGTGCCAGCAGCCCAAGTCGGACAATCTACAATGAGCAGTTCTTC. Its translation: CASSPSRTIYNEQFF.

This clone was seen ten or more times. The gene calls are TRBV5-1 and TRBJ2-1, with TRBD2 as a possible D gene (6 bases). Per the germline V gene, CDR1 is SGHRS and CDR2 is YFSETQ. V was shortened by 1 base and J by 0 bases, with 14 bases between the two germline ends. The CDR3 totals 17 residues. This CDR3 is CASSLFGHGSSYNEQFF. CDR3 sequence (DNA): TGCGCCAGCAGCTTGTTTGGGCACGGGAGCTCCTACAATGAGCAGTTCTTC. Using reference TRBV5-1 and TRBJ2-1 for the parts outside the CDR3, the full variable domain is KAGVTQTPRYLIKTRGQQVTLSCSPISGHRSVSWYQQTPGQGLQFLFEYFSETQRNKGNFPGRFSGRQFSNSRSEMNVSTLELGDSALYLCASSLFGHGSSYNEQFFGPGTRLTVL.

This clone was counted only a few times. This chain connects TRBV10-1 to TRBJ2-3, with 7 bases lining up with TRBD2. Trimming took 7 bases from V and 2 from J; bases not matched to a gene: 9. Germline loops: CDR1 WNHNN, CDR2 SYGVQD (reference sequence). The CDR3 spans 15 residues. Here the CDR3 reads CASKDHRDYTDTQYF. The CDR3 DNA reads as TGCGCCAGCAAAGACCATCGGGACTACACAGATACGCAGTATTTT.

This chain connects TRBV7-2 to TRBJ2-7, with 7 bases fitting TRBD2. From germline, CDR1 is SGHTA and CDR2 FQGNSA. Trimming at V came to 5 bases and at J to 13 bases, leaving 11 bases not matched to a gene. CDR3 length equals 12 residues. The CDR3 region is CASSPGEGPAYF. The CDR3 DNA is TGTGCCAGCAGCCCCGGGGAGGGGCCGGCCTACTTC. The full variable domain, in which reference TRBV7-2 and TRBJ2-7 provide the parts outside the CDR3, is GAGVSQSPSNKVTEKGKDVELRCDPISGHTALYWYRQSLGQGLEFLIYFQGNSAPDKSGLPSDRFSAERTGGSVSTLTIQRTQQEDSAVYLCASSPGEGPAYFGPGTRLTVT.

This clone came up many times. Other DNA sequences in the same sample also yield this CDR3. The chain employs TRBV7-9 and TRBJ1-1; D is unresolved. The CDR3 spans 12 residues. The V end lost 1 base, the J end lost 8 bases, and 8 bases lay between the germline ends. The germline gives CDR1 SEHNR, CDR2 FQNEAQ (reference sequence). The CDR3 reads CASSLVGVEAFF. The DNA of the CDR3 is TGTGCCAGCAGCTTAGTCGGGGTCGAAGCTTTCTTT.